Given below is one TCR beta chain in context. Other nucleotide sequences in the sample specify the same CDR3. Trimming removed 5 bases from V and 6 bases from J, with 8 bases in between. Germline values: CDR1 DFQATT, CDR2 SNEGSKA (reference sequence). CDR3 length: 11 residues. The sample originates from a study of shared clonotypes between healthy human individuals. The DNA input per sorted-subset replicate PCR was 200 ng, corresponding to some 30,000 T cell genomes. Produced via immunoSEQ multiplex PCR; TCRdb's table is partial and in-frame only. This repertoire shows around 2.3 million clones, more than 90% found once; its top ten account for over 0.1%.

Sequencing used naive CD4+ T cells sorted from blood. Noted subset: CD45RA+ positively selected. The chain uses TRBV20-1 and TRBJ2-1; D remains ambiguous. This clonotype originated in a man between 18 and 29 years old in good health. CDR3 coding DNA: TGCAGTGCTTCCCCCGGCAATGAGCAGTTCTTC. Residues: CSASPGNEQFF.